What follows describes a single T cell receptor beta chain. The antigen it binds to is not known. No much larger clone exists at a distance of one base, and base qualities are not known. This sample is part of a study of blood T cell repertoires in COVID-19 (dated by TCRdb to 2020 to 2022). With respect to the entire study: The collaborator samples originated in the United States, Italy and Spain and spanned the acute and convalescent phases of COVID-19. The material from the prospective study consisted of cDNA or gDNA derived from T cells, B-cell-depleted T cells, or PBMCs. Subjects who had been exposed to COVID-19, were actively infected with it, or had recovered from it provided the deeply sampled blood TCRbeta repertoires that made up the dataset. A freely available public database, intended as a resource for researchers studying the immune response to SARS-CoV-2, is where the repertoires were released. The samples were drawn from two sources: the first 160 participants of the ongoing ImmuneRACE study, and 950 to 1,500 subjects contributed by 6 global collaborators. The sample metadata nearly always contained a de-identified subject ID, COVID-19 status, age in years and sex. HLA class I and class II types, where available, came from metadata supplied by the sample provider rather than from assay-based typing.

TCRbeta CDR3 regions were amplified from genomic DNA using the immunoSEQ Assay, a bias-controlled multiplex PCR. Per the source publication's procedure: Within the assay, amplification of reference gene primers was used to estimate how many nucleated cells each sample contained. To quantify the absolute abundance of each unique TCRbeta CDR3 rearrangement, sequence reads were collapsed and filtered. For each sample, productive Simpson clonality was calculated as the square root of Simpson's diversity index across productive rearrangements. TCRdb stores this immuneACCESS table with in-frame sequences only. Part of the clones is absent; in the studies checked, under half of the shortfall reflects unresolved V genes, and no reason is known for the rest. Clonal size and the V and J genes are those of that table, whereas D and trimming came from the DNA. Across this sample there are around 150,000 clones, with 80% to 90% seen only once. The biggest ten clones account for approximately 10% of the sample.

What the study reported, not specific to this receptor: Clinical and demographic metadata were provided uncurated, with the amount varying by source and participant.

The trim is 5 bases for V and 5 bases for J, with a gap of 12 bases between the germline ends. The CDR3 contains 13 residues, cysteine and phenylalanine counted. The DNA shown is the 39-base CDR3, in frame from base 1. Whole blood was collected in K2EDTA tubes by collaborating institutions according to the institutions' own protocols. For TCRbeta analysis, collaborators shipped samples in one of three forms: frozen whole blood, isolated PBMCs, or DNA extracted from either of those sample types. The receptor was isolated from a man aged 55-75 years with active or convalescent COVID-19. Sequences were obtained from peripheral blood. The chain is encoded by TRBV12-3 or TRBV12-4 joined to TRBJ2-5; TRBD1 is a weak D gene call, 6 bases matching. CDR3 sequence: CASSPQGVETQYF. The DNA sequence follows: TGTGCCAGCAGTCCACAGGGTGTTGAGACCCAGTACTTC.